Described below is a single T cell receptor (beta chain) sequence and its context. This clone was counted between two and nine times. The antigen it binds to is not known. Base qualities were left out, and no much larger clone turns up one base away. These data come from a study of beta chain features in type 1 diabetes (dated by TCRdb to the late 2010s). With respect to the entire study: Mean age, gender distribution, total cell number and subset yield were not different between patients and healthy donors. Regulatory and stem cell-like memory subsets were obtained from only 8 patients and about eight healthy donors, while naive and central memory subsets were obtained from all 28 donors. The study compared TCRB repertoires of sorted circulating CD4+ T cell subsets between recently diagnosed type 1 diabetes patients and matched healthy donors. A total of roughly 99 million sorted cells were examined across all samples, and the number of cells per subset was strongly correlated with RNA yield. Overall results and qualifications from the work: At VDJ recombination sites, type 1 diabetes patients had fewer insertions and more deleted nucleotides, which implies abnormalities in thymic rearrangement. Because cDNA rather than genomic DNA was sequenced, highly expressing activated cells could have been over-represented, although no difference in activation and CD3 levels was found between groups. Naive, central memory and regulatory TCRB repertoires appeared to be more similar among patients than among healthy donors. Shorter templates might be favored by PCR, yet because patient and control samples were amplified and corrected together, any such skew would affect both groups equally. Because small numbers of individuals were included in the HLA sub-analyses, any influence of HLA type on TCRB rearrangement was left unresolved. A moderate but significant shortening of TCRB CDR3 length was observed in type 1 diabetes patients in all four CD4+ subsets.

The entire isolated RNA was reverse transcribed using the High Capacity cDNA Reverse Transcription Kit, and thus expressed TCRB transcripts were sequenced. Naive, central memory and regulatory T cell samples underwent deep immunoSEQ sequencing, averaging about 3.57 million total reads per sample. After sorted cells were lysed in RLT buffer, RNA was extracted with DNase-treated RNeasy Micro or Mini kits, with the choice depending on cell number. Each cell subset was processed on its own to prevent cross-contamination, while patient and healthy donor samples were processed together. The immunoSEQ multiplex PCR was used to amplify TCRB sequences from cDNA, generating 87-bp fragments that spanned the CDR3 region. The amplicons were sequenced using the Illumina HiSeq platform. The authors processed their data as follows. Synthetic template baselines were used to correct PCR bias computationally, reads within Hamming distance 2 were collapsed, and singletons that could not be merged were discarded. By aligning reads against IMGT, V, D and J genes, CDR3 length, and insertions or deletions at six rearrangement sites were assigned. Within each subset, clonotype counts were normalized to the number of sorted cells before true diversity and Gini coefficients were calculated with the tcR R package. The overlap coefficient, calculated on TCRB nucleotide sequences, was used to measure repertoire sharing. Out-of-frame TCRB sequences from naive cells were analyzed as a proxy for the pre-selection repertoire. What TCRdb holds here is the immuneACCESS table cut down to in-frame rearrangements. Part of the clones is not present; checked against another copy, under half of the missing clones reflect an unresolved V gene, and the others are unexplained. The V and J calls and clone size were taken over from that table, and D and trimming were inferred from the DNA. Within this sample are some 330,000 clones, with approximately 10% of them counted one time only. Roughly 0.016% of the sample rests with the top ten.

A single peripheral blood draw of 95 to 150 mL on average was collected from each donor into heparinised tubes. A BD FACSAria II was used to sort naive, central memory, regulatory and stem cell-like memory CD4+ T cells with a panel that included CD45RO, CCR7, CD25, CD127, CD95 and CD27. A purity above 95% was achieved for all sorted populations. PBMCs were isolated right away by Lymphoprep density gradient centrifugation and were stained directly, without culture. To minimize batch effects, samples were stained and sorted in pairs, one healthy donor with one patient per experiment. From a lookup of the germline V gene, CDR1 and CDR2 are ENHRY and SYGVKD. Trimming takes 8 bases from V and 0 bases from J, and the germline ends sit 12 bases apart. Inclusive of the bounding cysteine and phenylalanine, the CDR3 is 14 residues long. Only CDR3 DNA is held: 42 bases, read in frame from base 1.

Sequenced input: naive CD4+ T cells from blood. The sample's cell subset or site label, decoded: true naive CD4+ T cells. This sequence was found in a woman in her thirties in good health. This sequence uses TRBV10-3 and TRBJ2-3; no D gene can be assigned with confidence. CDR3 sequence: CAISRGSSTDTQYF. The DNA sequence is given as TGTGCCATCTCCCGAGGTTCTAGCACAGATACGCAGTATTTT.